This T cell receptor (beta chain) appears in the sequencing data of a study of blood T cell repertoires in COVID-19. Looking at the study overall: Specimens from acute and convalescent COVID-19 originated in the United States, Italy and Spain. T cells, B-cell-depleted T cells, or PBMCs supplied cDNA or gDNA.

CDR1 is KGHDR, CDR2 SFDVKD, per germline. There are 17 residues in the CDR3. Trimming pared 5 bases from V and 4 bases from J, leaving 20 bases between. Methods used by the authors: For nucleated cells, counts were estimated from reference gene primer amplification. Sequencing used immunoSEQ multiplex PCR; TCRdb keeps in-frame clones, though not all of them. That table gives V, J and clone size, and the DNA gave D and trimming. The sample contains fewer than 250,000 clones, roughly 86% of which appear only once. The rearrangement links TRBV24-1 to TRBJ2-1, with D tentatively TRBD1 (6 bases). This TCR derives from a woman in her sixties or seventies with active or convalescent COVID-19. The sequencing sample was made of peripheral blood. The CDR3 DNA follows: TGTGCCACCAGTGGCCTTACCAGGGGAGAAATGTACAATGAGCAGTTCTTC. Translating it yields CATSGLTRGEMYNEQFF.